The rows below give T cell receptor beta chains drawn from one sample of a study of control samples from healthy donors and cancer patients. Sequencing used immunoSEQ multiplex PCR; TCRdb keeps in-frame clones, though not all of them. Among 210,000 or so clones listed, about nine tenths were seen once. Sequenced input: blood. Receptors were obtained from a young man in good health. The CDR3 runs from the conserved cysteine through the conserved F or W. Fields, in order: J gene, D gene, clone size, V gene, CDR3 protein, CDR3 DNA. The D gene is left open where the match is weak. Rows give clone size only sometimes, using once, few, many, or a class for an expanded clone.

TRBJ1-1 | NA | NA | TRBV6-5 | CASSTHPQNTEAFF | TGTGCCAGCAGTACCCACCCCCAGAACACTGAAGCTTTCTTT
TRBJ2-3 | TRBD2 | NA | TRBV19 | CASALAGGTDTQYF | TGTGCCAGTGCCCTAGCGGGGGGCACAGATACGCAGTATTTT
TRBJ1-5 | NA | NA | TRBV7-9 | CASSPGGGSQPQHF | TGTGCCAGCAGCCCTGGTGGGGGGAGTCAGCCCCAGCATTTT
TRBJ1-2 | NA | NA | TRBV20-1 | CSAGQIYGYTF | TGCAGTGCTGGGCAGATCTATGGCTACACCTTC
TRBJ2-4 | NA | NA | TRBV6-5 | CASRGERLAKNIQYF | TGTGCCAGCAGAGGGGAGAGACTAGCCAAAAACATTCAGTACTTC
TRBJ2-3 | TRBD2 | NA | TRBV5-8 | CASWPSGGAATQYF | TGTGCCAGCTGGCCTAGCGGGGGGGCCGCTACGCAGTATTTT
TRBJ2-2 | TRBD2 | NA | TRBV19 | CATQRTSGGAGELFF | TGTGCCACCCAAAGAACTAGCGGGGGGGCCGGGGAGCTGTTTTTT
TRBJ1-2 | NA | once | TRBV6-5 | CASSYGGAPDYGYTF | TGTGCCAGCAGTTACGGGGGCGCCCCGGACTATGGCTACACCTTC
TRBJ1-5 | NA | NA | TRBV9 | CASSVGQGNQPQHF | TGTGCCAGCAGCGTAGGACAGGGCAATCAGCCCCAGCATTTT
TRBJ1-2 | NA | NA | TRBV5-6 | CASSLNGGIGYTF | TGTGCCAGCAGCTTAAACGGTGGGATAGGCTACACCTTC
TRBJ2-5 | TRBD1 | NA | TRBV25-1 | CASSETGVKTQYF | TGTGCCAGCAGTGAAACAGGGGTTAAGACCCAGTACTTC
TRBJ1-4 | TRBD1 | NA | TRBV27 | CASSLDRGISGEKLFF | TGTGCCAGCAGTTTAGACAGGGGGATATCGGGGGAAAAACTGTTTTTT
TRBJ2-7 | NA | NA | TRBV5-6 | CASSLGGSGTYEQYF | TGTGCCAGCAGCTTGGGGGGTAGCGGAACCTACGAGCAGTACTTC
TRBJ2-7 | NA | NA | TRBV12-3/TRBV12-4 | CASSFGNGYEQYF | TGTGCCAGCAGTTTCGGAAACGGCTACGAGCAGTACTTC
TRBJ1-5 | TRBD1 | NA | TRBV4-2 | CASSQATGVERHF | TGTGCCAGCAGCCAAGCAACAGGGGTTGAGAGGCATTTT
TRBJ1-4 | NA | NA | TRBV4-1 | CASSQGGWRGSNEKLFF | TGCGCCAGCAGCCAAGGGGGGTGGCGGGGGTCTAATGAAAAACTGTTTTTT
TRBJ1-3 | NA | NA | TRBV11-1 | CASSPDQGNTIYF | TGTGCCAGCAGCCCGGACCAGGGGAACACCATATATTTT
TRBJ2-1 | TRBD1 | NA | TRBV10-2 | CASSDVTGASSKEQFF | TGCGCCAGCAGTGACGTAACAGGGGCATCGTCAAAGGAGCAGTTCTTC
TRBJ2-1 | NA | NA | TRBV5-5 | CASSIRGRSYNEQFF | TGTGCCAGCAGCATAAGGGGTCGCTCTTACAATGAGCAGTTCTTC
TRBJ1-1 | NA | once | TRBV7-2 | CASSASRYLDTEAFF | TGTGCCAGCAGCGCCTCGAGGTATCTCGACACTGAAGCTTTCTTT
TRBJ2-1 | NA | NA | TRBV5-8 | CASGQPGDYNEQFF | TGTGCCAGCGGGCAGCCAGGGGACTACAATGAGCAGTTCTTC
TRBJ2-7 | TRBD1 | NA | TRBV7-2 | CASSPPRGQGLYEQYF | TGTGCCAGCAGTCCCCCTCGCGGACAGGGACTCTACGAGCAGTACTTC
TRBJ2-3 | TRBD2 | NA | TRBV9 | CASSALAGGGDTQYF | TGTGCCAGCAGCGCACTAGCGGGGGGTGGGGATACGCAGTATTTT
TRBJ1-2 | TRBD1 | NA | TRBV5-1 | CASSLAPGTVANYGYTF | TGCGCCAGCAGCTTGGCCCCCGGGACAGTAGCTAACTATGGCTACACCTTC
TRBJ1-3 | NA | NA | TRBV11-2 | CASSYVGGQSGNTIYF | TGTGCCAGCAGCTATGTTGGCGGGCAATCTGGAAACACCATATATTTT
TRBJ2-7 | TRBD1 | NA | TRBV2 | CASSTDRGREQYF | TGTGCCAGCAGTACCGACAGGGGACGCGAGCAGTACTTC
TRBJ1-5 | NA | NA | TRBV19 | CASSIEGTLSSNQPQHF | TGTGCCAGTAGTATTGAGGGGACATTAAGTAGCAATCAGCCCCAGCATTTT
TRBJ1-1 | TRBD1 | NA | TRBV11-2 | CASSLVGDSLGSTEAFF | TGTGCCAGCAGCTTAGTAGGGGACAGTCTGGGGAGCACTGAAGCTTTCTTT
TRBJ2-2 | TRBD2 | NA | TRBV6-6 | CASSQPLAASGGFASRELFF | TGTGCCAGCAGTCAACCGTTGGCGGCCAGCGGGGGATTTGCGTCTAGGGAGCTGTTTTTT
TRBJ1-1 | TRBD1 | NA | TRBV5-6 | CASSRGDRGFTTEAFF | TGTGCCAGCAGCCGAGGAGACAGGGGGTTTACCACTGAAGCTTTCTTT
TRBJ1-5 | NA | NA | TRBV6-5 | CASSRGLNQPQHF | TGTGCCAGCAGTCGGGGGCTGAATCAGCCCCAGCATTTT
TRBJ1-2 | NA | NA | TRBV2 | CASSRLQRTYGYTF | TGTGCCAGCAGTCGATTACAGCGGACCTATGGCTACACCTTC
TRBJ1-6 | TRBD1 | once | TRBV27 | CASSLGQAFNSPLHF | TGTGCCAGCAGTTTAGGACAGGCCTTTAATTCACCCCTCCACTTT